This TCR beta chain was profiled in a study of blood T cell repertoires in COVID-19. Across the whole study: PBMCs, B-cell-depleted T cells, or T cells were the source of the cDNA or gDNA that made up the material.

Deletions cut 2 bases from V and 1 base from J, with 3 bases between. The CDR3 runs to 11 residues. Germline-derived CDR1 and CDR2 are GTSNPN and SVGIG (reference sequence). Profiled with immunoSEQ multiplex PCR; TCRdb holds only in-frame clones, not every one. The table lists fewer than 300,000 clones, roughly nine tenths of them singletons. The origin of this receptor is a young woman with COVID-19, enrolled during active disease. The rearrangement uses TRBV30 and TRBJ2-7; D unresolved. Sequenced: peripheral blood. The CDR3 loop is CAWSTSYEQYF. CDR3 in DNA: TGTGCCTGGAGTACTTCCTACGAGCAGTACTTC.